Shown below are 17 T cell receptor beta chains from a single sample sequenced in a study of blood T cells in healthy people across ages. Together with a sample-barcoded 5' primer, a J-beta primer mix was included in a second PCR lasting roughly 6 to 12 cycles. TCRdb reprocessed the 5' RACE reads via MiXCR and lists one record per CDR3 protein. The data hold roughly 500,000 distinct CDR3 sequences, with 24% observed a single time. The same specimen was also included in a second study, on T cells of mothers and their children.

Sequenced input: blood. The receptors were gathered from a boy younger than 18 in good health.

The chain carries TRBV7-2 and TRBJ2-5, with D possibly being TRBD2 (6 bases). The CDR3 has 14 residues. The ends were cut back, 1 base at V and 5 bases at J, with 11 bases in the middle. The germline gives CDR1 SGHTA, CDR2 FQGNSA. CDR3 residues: CASSLGPGAETQYF. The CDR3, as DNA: TGTGCCAGCAGCTTAGGGCCGGGAGCGGAGACCCAGTACTTC. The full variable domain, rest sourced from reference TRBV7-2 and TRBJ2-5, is GAGVSQSPSNKVTEKGKDVELRCDPISGHTALYWYRQSLGQGLEFLIYFQGNSAPDKSGLPSDRFSAERTGGSVSTLTIQRTQQEDSAVYLCASSLGPGAETQYFGPGTRLLVL.

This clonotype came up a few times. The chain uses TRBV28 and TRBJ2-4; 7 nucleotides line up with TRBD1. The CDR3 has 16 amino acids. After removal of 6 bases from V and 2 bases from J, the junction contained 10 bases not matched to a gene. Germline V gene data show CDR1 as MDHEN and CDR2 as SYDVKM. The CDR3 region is CASSLGTAVSKNIQYF. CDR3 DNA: TGTGCCAGCAGCCTAGGGACAGCCGTATCCAAAAACATTCAGTACTTC.

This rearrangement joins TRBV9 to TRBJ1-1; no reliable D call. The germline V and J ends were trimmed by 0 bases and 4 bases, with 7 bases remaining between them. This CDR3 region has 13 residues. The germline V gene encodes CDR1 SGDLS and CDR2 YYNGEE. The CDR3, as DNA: TGTGCCAGCAGCGTAGCTCTCGGCACTGAAGCTTTCTTT. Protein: CASSVALGTEAFF.

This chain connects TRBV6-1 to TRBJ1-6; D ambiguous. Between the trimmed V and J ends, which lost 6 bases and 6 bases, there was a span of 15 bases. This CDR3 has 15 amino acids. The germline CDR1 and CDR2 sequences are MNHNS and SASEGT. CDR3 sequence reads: CASSRLIWPNSPLHF. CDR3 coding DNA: TGTGCCAGCAGCCGACTGATCTGGCCTAATTCACCCCTCCACTTT.

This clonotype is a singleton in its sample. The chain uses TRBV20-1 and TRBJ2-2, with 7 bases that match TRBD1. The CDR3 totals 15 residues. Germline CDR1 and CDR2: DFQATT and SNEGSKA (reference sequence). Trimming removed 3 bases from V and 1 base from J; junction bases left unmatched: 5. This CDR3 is CSASDRVRNTGELFF. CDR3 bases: TGCAGTGCTAGCGACAGGGTACGGAACACCGGGGAGCTGTTTTTT.

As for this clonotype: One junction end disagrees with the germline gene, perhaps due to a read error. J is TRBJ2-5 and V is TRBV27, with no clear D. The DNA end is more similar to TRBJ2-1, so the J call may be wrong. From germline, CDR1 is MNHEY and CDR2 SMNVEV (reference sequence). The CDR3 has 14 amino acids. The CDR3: CASSLQQRHNEQFF. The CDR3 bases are TGTGCCAGCAGTTTACAACAGAGACACAACGAGCAGTTCTTC.

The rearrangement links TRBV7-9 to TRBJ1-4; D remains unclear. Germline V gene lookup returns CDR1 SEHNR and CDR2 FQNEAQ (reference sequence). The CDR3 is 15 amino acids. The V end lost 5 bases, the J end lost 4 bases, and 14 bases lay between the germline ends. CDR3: CASSDRREFNEKLFF. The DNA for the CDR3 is TGTGCCAGCAGCGATCGTAGGGAGTTTAATGAAAAACTGTTTTTT.

In DNA form, the CDR3 reads TGTGCCAGCAGCTTAATACTCCTCACAGATACGCAGTATTTT. Translation: CASSLILLTDTQYF. The chain has TRBV7-9 and TRBJ2-3; D is unresolved. CDR1 is SEHNR and CDR2 is FQNEAQ in the germline V gene (reference sequence). This CDR3 comprises 14 residues. Trimming pared 2 bases from V and 2 bases from J, leaving 8 bases between.

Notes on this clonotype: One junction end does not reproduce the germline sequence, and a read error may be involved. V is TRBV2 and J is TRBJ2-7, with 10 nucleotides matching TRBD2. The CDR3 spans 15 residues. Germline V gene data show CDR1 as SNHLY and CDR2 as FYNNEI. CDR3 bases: TGTGCCAGCAATTCCGGGACTAGCGACTCCTACGTGCAGCACTTC. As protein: CASNSGTSDSYVQHF.

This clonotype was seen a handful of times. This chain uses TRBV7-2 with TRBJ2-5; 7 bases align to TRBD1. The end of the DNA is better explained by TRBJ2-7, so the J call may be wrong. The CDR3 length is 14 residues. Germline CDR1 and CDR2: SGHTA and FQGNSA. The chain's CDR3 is CASSPVTGSYEQYF. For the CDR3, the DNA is TGTGCCAGCAGCCCAGTGACAGGGTCCTACGAGCAGTACTTC.

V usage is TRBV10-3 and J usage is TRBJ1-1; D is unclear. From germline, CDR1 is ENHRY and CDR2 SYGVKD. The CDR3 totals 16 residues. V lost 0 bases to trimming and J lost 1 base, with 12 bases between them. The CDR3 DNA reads TGTGCCATCAGTGAGTCTGTTGGACGGGAGAACACTGAAGCTTTCTTT. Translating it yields CAISESVGRENTEAFF.

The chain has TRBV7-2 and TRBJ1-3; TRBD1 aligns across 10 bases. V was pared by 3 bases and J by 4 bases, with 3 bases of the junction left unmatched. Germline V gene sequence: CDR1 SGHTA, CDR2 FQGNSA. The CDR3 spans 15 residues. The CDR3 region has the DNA TGTGCCAGCAGCTTGGGACAGGGGAAGGGAAACACCATATATTTT. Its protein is CASSLGQGKGNTIYF.

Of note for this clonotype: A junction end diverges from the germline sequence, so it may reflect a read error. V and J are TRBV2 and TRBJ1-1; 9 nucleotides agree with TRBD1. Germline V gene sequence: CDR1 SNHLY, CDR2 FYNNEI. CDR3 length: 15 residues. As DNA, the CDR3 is TGTGCCAGCGGTGACAGGGGGGCATGGAACACTGAAGCTTTCTTT. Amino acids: CASGDRGAWNTEAFF.

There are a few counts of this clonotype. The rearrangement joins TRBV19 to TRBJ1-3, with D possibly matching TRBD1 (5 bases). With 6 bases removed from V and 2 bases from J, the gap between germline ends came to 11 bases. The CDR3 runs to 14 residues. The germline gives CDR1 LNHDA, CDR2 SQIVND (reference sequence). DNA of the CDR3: TGTGCCAGTAGCCGCCGGGGGGCTGGAAACACCATATATTTT. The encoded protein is CASSRRGAGNTIYF.

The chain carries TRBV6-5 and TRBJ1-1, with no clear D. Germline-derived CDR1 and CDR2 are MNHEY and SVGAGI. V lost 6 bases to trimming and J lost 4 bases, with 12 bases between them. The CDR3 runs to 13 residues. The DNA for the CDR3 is TGTGCCAGCAGCCCAAGGCCTGGCACTGAAGCTTTCTTT. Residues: CASSPRPGTEAFF.

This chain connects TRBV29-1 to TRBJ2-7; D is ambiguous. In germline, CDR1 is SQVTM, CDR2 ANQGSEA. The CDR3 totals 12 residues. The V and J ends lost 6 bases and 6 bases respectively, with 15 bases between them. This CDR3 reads CSVLFGLGEQYF. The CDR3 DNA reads TGCAGCGTCCTTTTCGGGTTAGGCGAGCAGTACTTC.

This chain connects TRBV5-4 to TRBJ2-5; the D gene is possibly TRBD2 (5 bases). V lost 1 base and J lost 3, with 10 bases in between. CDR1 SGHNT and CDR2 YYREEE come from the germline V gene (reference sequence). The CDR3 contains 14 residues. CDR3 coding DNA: TGTGCCAGCAGCTTGCGGGGAGTAGAAGAGACCCAGTACTTC. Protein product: CASSLRGVEETQYF.